The 19 T cell receptor beta chains below were found in one sample sequenced in a study of blood T cell repertoires in COVID-19. Clones were read by immunoSEQ multiplex PCR, and TCRdb kept only the in-frame ones, dropping some. The data show 25,000 to 30,000 clones, more than 75% seen once. Sequencing was carried out using peripheral blood. These receptors originate from a man in his 70s with active or convalescent COVID-19.

The chain links TRBV7-2 to TRBJ1-1; D is unclear. The germline V and J ends were trimmed by 1 base and 7 bases, with 16 bases remaining between them. The length of the CDR3 is 15 residues. CDR1 and CDR2 (germline): SGHTA, FQGNSA. This CDR3 reads CASSLESVPTGEAFF. In DNA, the CDR3 is TGTGCCAGCAGCTTAGAATCGGTCCCGACGGGTGAAGCTTTCTTT.

This clone was found once. V is TRBV11-2 and J is TRBJ2-3; 10 nucleotides match TRBD2. This CDR3 region has 16 residues. CDR1 is SGHAT, CDR2 FQNNGV, per germline. V lost 2 bases and J lost 5; bases outside the gene matches: 7. CDR3 bases: TGTGCCAGCAGCTTACAGCTAGCGGGAGCGGAAGATACGCAGTATTTT. Translated, it gives CASSLQLAGAEDTQYF.

CDR3 nucleotides: TGTGCCAGCAGCTTAGCGGGACAGGGTTTAGATGAAGCTTTCTTT. This gives the protein CASSLAGQGLDEAFF. V gene TRBV7-2 combines with J gene TRBJ1-1, with 9 bases matching TRBD1. In germline, CDR1 is SGHTA, CDR2 FQGNSA. CDR3 length: 15 amino acids. Losses at the gene ends were 0 bases for V and 7 bases for J; bases not matched to a gene: 6. The variable domain in full, completed from reference TRBV7-2 and TRBJ1-1, reads GAGVSQSPSNKVTEKGKDVELRCDPISGHTALYWYRQSLGQGLEFLIYFQGNSAPDKSGLPSDRFSAERTGGSVSTLTIQRTQQEDSAVYLCASSLAGQGLDEAFFGQGTRLTVV.

This chain connects TRBV4-3 to TRBJ2-7, with TRBD1 identical over 8 bases. The CDR3 totals 15 residues. CDR1 is LGHNA and CDR2 is YSLEER in the germline V gene. V was clipped by 0 bases and J by 2 bases; unmatched bases: 3. CDR3 bases: TGCGCCAGCAGCCAAGACGACAGGGGACCCTACGAGCAGTACTTC. Protein product: CASSQDDRGPYEQYF.

The rearrangement links TRBV4-3 to TRBJ2-4; 9 bases agree with TRBD1. CDR3 length: 14 amino acids. In germline, CDR1 is LGHNA, CDR2 YSLEER. The V and J ends lost 4 bases and 5 bases, in that order; junction bases with no gene match: 3. The CDR3 nucleotides are TGCGCCAGCAGCCCGACAGGGGGGGAAAACATTCAGTACTTC. Its protein is CASSPTGGENIQYF.

This chain uses TRBV19 with TRBJ1-6; weak D call: TRBD1 (5 bases). CDR3 length: 14 residues. Trimming shortened V by 6 bases and J by 10 bases, and 16 bases separated the two germline ends. CDR1 is LNHDA, CDR2 SQIVND, per germline (reference sequence). This CDR3 reads CASSGTGDSSPLHF. The DNA for the CDR3 is TGTGCCAGTAGCGGAACGGGGGATTCCTCACCCCTCCACTTT. The full variable domain, completed using reference TRBV19 and TRBJ1-6, is DGGITQSPKYLFRKEGQNVTLSCEQNLNHDAMYWYRQDPGQGLRLIYYSQIVNDFQKGDIAEGYSVSREKKESFPLTVTSAQKNPTAFYLCASSGTGDSSPLHFGNGTRLTVT.

The V and J genes are TRBV12-3 or TRBV12-4 and TRBJ1-6; no clear D gene. This CDR3 comprises 13 residues. The ends were cut back, 6 bases at V and 10 bases at J, with 13 bases in the middle. CDR3 in amino acids: CASSPSGGSPLHF. CDR3 nucleotide sequence: TGTGCCAGCAGCCCCAGCGGTGGGTCACCCCTCCACTTT.

The chain is built from TRBV9 and TRBJ1-5; the D gene is possibly TRBD1 (5 bases). V lost 4 bases, J lost 2 bases, and 13 bases lay in between. CDR1 and CDR2 (germline): SGDLS, YYNGEE. The CDR3 consists of 15 residues. The CDR3 DNA is TGTGCCAGCAGCTCAGGGCCCGAGGGCAATCAGCCCCAGCATTTT. This codes for CASSSGPEGNQPQHF.

The rearrangement uses TRBV6-5 and TRBJ1-2; D not resolved. Trimming pared 6 bases from V and 2 bases from J, leaving 10 bases between. Germline V gives CDR1 MNHEY, CDR2 SVGAGI. This CDR3 comprises 13 residues. The CDR3 bases are TGTGCCAGCAGCCGAGGACTGAACTATGGCTACACCTTC. Amino acid sequence: CASSRGLNYGYTF.

This chain uses TRBV19 with TRBJ1-2, with 8 bases fitting TRBD1. Germline CDR1 reads LNHDA; CDR2 reads SQIVND (reference sequence). CDR3 length equals 14 residues. Unmatched junction bases numbered 10, after V lost 6 bases and J lost 7 bases. CDR3 sequence (DNA): TGTGCCAGTAGCCCAGAGGGACAGGTTGGTGGCTACACCTTC. It codes for CASSPEGQVGGYTF.

The chain combines TRBV6-5 with TRBJ1-2; maybe TRBD1 (6 bases). V dropped 5 bases and J dropped 3 bases, with 13 bases sitting between them. The V gene's germline CDR1 is MNHEY and CDR2 SVGAGI. This CDR3 has 14 residues. The CDR3 reads CASSLEGGDYGYTF. CDR3 coding DNA: TGTGCCAGCAGTCTTGAGGGGGGGGACTATGGCTACACCTTC.

The rearrangement joins TRBV6-5 to TRBJ2-2; possibly TRBD2 for D (5 bases). CDR3 size: 16 residues. From germline, CDR1 is MNHEY and CDR2 SVGAGI. Trimming stripped 2 bases from V and 1 base from J, with 11 bases between. The CDR3 region has the DNA TGTGCCAGCAGTTACGTCGGGAACTGGAACACCGGGGAGCTGTTTTTT. It codes for CASSYVGNWNTGELFF.

This sequence joins TRBV10-2 and TRBJ2-3; D may be TRBD2 (5 bases). V was shortened by 7 bases and J by 0 bases, with 8 bases between the two germline ends. The CDR3 has 13 amino acids. Germline V lookup: CDR1 WSHSY, CDR2 SAAADI. The DNA for the CDR3 is TGCGCCAGCAAGGCGGGCAGCACAGATACGCAGTATTTT. Protein product: CASKAGSTDTQYF.

This clone was seen a single time. The chain combines TRBV6-5 with TRBJ2-7, with a tentative D call TRBD1 (6 bases). CDR3 length equals 15 residues. CDR1 MNHEY and CDR2 SVGAGI come from the germline V gene. The germline V and J ends were trimmed by 6 bases and 2 bases, with 17 bases remaining between them. The CDR3 coding sequence is TGTGCCAGCAGGGTCCCGGACAGCGTTACCTACGAGCAGTACTTC. Translating it yields CASRVPDSVTYEQYF.

The chain combines TRBV2 with TRBJ2-7; no clear D. V was pared by 2 bases and J by 4 bases, with 6 bases between. This CDR3 spans 12 amino acids. Germline V gene data show CDR1 as SNHLY and CDR2 as FYNNEI. CDR3 sequence: CASSERLYEQYF. CDR3 coding DNA: TGTGCCAGCAGTGAACGTCTTTACGAGCAGTACTTC.

For the CDR3, the DNA is TGTGCCAGCAGCTTAACGGCTAGCGGGGGTCATGAGCAGTTCTTC. Protein: CASSLTASGGHEQFF. J is TRBJ2-1 and V is TRBV7-3; 10 bases fit TRBD2. Germline V gives CDR1 SGHTA, CDR2 FQGTGA. The CDR3 length is 15 residues. V trimming: 0 bases; J trimming: 8 bases; junction bases outside the gene matches: 4.

The V call is TRBV7-2, the J call TRBJ1-5; D ambiguous. V was clipped by 6 bases and J by 4 bases, with 13 bases between them. In germline, CDR1 is SGHTA, CDR2 FQGNSA. This CDR3 has 14 residues. Here the CDR3 DNA reads TGTGCCAGCAGACTCGGACGGACTAATCAGCCCCAGCATTTT. Its translation: CASRLGRTNQPQHF.

The chain recombines TRBV27 with TRBJ1-1; D not certain. CDR3 size: 15 residues. Per the germline V gene, CDR1 is MNHEY and CDR2 is SMNVEV (reference sequence). Deletions cut 3 bases from V and 0 bases from J, with 11 bases between. Here the CDR3 reads CASSLARNMNTEAFF. The DNA for the CDR3 is TGTGCCAGCAGTTTGGCCCGTAACATGAACACTGAAGCTTTCTTT.

The rearrangement joins TRBV19 to TRBJ1-3; 7 bases align to TRBD1. V dropped 7 bases and J dropped 0; count of bases not matched to a gene: 12. The length of the CDR3 is 17 residues. Germline V CDR1 and CDR2: LNHDA, SQIVND (reference sequence). In DNA, the CDR3 is TGTGCCAGTATCCCGGGACAGTTATTTCGCTCTGGAAACACCATATATTTT. It translates to CASIPGQLFRSGNTIYF.